The clone carrying this T cell receptor beta chain was recorded many times. Time point reported: newly diagnosed GD, antithyroid drugs for less than 3 months. Scientists built the TCR library using RNA that was extracted from PBMCs. The record originates from a study of regulatory T cells in long-lasting Graves disease. V was pared by 0 bases and J by 0 bases, with 9 bases between. Germline V CDR1 and CDR2: MGHRA, YSYEKL. This CDR3 region has 15 residues. iRepertoire HTBI primers and Arm-PCR of CDR3 regions built TCR beta libraries. TCRdb re-analysed the multiplex PCR reads in MiXCR, keeping a single row per CDR3 protein. The table records 370,000 or so distinct CDR3 sequences, around 15% of them present only once. These same data were also listed under a study on T cells in Graves' hyperthyroidism and ophthalmopathy. That publication notes: Researchers barred patients who had uncontrolled infection, other autoimmune disease, pregnancy or lactation.

The sequence derives from a woman aged 18-29 years with Graves disease. This sample comprised peripheral blood mononuclear cells (PBMCs), obtained at new diagnosis, from a patient treated with antithyroid drugs. V usage is TRBV4-1 and J usage is TRBJ2-7; D unresolved. The CDR3 sequence: CASSQDRQDSYEQYF. In DNA, the CDR3 is TGCGCCAGCAGCCAAGATCGTCAGGACTCCTACGAGCAGTACTTC.